The clone carrying this TCR beta chain has only one observation. What it recognizes is unknown. Measured with immunoSEQ multiplex PCR; TCRdb has only the in-frame clones, and not every one. The table shows more than 9,500 clones, with 93% occurring only once. The sample comes from a study of graft-versus-host responses after intestinal transplantation. Study summary: Tacrolimus and steroids were given for around three years to all recipients after anti-thymocyte globulin induction. Study findings and constraints: The study associated peak circulating GvH clone levels with early post-transplant HvG declines. Some GvH clones appeared in ileal mucosa or blood before recipient bone marrow.

The sequencing here drew on PBMCs, taken approximately 110 days after intestinal transplant. The TCR was taken from a human patient who received an intestinal transplant, so some T cells may come from the graft donor.

CDR3 nucleotide sequence: TGTGCCAGCAGCTTAGCGTTGAGATCCGATGAGCAGTTCTTC. This gives the protein CASSLALRSDEQFF. V gene TRBV7-8 combines with J gene TRBJ2-1; D not resolved. The CDR3 totals 14 residues. Looked up from germline, CDR1 is SGHVS and CDR2 is FQNEAQ. With 0 bases removed from V and 8 bases from J, the gap between germline ends came to 11 bases.